This note documents a single T cell receptor beta chain sequence. The target of this receptor is not known. Per-base quality was not reported, and no clone a single base away is much larger than it. The entire isolated RNA was reverse transcribed using the High Capacity cDNA Reverse Transcription Kit, and thus expressed TCRB transcripts were sequenced. Deep immunoSEQ sequencing was applied to naive, central memory and regulatory T cell samples, giving an average of around 4 million total reads per sample. Sorted cells were lysed in RLT buffer, and RNA was extracted using DNase-treated RNeasy Micro or Mini kits according to cell number. Each cell subset was processed on its own to prevent cross-contamination, while patient and healthy donor samples were processed together. Using the immunoSEQ multiplex PCR, TCRB sequences were amplified from cDNA into 87-bp fragments spanning the CDR3 region. Amplicons were sequenced on the Illumina HiSeq platform. Concerning the study's data processing: Synthetic template baselines were used to correct PCR bias computationally, reads within Hamming distance 2 were collapsed, and singletons that could not be merged were discarded. Reads were aligned against IMGT so that V, D and J genes, CDR3 length and insertions or deletions at six rearrangement sites could be assigned. Within each subset, clonotype counts were normalized to the number of sorted cells before true diversity and Gini coefficients were calculated with the tcR R package. Repertoire sharing was quantified using the overlap coefficient calculated on TCRB nucleotide sequences. Out-of-frame TCRB sequences from naive cells were analyzed as a proxy for the pre-selection repertoire. TCRdb took over this immuneACCESS table, retaining in-frame rearrangements with V and J assigned. Such tables are incomplete; in checked studies, under half of the missing clones stem from an unresolved V gene, and the remainder is unexplained. V and J calls plus clone size are reproduced from that table; the DNA served to infer D and trimming. Present in this sample are about 350,000 clones, about 20% of which were seen just once. In total, the top ten clones hold approximately 0.043% of the sample.

This entry is derived from a study of beta chain features in type 1 diabetes (dated by TCRdb to 2016 to 2019). In the study overall: Mean age, gender distribution, total cell number and subset yield did not differ between patients and healthy donors. A total of some 100,000,000 sorted cells were examined across all samples, and a strong correlation was observed between cell number per subset and RNA yield. In the study, recently diagnosed type 1 diabetes patients and matched healthy donors were compared on the TCRB repertoires of their sorted circulating CD4+ T cell subsets. Naive and central memory subsets were obtained from all 30 or so donors, but regulatory and stem cell-like memory subsets were isolated from only 8 patients and roughly eight healthy donors. The investigation overall reported the following: Because small numbers of individuals were included in the HLA sub-analyses, any influence of HLA type on TCRB rearrangement was left unresolved. Sequencing cDNA rather than genomic DNA could over-represent highly expressing activated cells, although activation and CD3 levels did not differ between groups. The naive, central memory and regulatory TCRB repertoires appeared to resemble one another more closely among patients than among healthy donors. Fewer insertions and more nucleotide deletions at VDJ recombination sites were observed in patients with type 1 diabetes, implying thymic rearrangement abnormalities. A moderate but significant shortening of TCRB CDR3 length was observed in type 1 diabetes patients in all four CD4+ subsets. Shorter templates might have been favored by PCR, but patient and control samples were amplified and corrected together, so both groups would have been affected equally by any skew.

Each donor gave one peripheral blood draw, averaging roughly 120 mL, which was collected into heparinised tubes. Using a panel that included CD45RO, CCR7, CD25, CD127, CD95 and CD27, naive, central memory, regulatory and stem cell-like memory CD4+ T cells were sorted on a BD FACSAria II. A purity above 95% was achieved for all sorted populations. PBMCs were separated immediately by Lymphoprep density gradient centrifugation and were stained directly, without being cultured. So that batch effects would be minimized, each experiment stained and sorted samples in pairs, pairing one healthy donor with one patient. Material: naive CD4+ T cells from blood. Per the publication, the cell subset or site label means: true naive CD4+ T cells. The TCR comes from a young woman in good health.

The CDR3 region has the sequence CASSKDRGDIQYF. DNA sequence: TGTGCCAGCAGCAAGGACAGGGGTGACATTCAGTACTTC. The chain was built from TRBV7-2 and TRBJ2-4; a stretch of 9 junction bases matches TRBD1. Trimmed from V: 5 bases; trimmed from J: 8 bases; junction bases lacking a gene match: 4. The CDR3, from cysteine to phenylalanine, totals 13 residues. Only the CDR3 portion is preserved as DNA: 39 bases, with reading frame beginning at the first base. In the germline V gene, CDR1 corresponds to SGHTA and CDR2 to FQGNSA.